The 18 T cell receptor beta chains below all came from one sample that was sequenced in a study of resident and recirculating memory T cells in vitiligo. Produced via immunoSEQ multiplex PCR; TCRdb's table is partial and in-frame only. The table has about 76,000 clones, roughly nine tenths seen once; the top ten hold approximately 4.8%. Sequencing was done on a sample of blood. The receptors here all came from a male donor with vitiligo.

The genes are TRBV7-9 and TRBJ2-6; TRBD1 aligns across 7 bases. With 5 bases clipped from V and 6 bases from J, the junction kept 4 bases outside the gene matches. This CDR3 region has 14 residues. Germline CDR1 is SEHNR and CDR2 is FQNEAQ (reference sequence). The CDR3 protein is CASSLGQEANVLTF. The CDR3 nucleotides read TGTGCCAGCAGCCTCGGACAGGAGGCCAACGTCCTGACTTTC.

A note on this clone: An end of the junction differs from the germline gene, which may be a read error. V is TRBV9 and J is TRBJ2-7; D may be TRBD2 (6 bases). Germline-derived CDR1 and CDR2 are SGDLS and YYNGEE. This CDR3 is built from 14 residues. The DNA for the CDR3 is TGTGCCAGCAGCACGCGGGACTTATCCTCCGAGCAGTACTTC. This gives the protein CASSTRDLSSEQYF.

The chain joins TRBV6-1 to TRBJ2-7, with D uncertain. Germline lookup yields CDR1 MNHNS and CDR2 SASEGT. This CDR3 contains 13 residues. The CDR3 sequence is CATLVRLSYEQYF. The CDR3 bases are TGTGCTACCCTGGTGAGGCTATCCTACGAGCAGTACTTC.

The genes are TRBV11-2 and TRBJ2-7; D possibly corresponds to TRBD1 (8 bases). CDR3 length: 15 amino acids. The V gene's germline CDR1 is SGHAT and CDR2 FQNNGV. Trimming cost V 6 bases and J 1 base, with 16 bases left between them. DNA for the CDR3: TGTGCCAGCAGTCGAACAGGGGGGGATTCCTACGAGCAGTACTTC. Protein: CASSRTGGDSYEQYF.

The chain recombines TRBV27 with TRBJ2-1, with 15 positions matching TRBD2. This CDR3 is built from 14 residues. The J segment lost 13 bases and the V segment lost 5 bases, leaving 6 bases of the junction unmatched. Germline V gives CDR1 MNHEY, CDR2 SMNVEV (reference sequence). The CDR3 spells CASSPGLAGGGQFF. CDR3 DNA sequence: TGTGCCAGCAGTCCGGGACTAGCGGGAGGCGGCCAGTTCTTC.

This chain links TRBV6-4 with TRBJ2-7; TRBD2 matches at 11 bases. From germline, CDR1 is MRHNA and CDR2 SNTAGT. Trimming removed 4 bases from V and 4 bases from J; junction bases left unmatched: 6. This CDR3 contains 15 residues. CDR3 nucleotides: TGTGCCAGCAGTGCCCTAGCGGGAGGTGCTTACGAGCAGTACTTC. Protein: CASSALAGGAYEQYF.

This clone was counted a single time. The rearrangement uses TRBV5-1 and TRBJ2-3, with D possibly matching TRBD1 (6 bases). The CDR3 has 13 amino acids. Trimming shortened V by 5 bases and J by 5 bases, and 12 bases separated the two germline ends. The germline V gene encodes CDR1 SGHRS and CDR2 YFSETQ. CDR3 in DNA: TGCGCCAGCAGGGACAGTTTCGAAGATACGCAGTATTTT. It is translated as CASRDSFEDTQYF. The whole variable domain, remainder taken from reference TRBV5-1 and TRBJ2-3, is KAGVTQTPRYLIKTRGQQVTLSCSPISGHRSVSWYQQTPGQGLQFLFEYFSETQRNKGNFPGRFSGRQFSNSRSEMNVSTLELGDSALYLCASRDSFEDTQYFGPGTRLTVL.

The V gene is TRBV5-4, the J gene TRBJ1-3, with D perhaps matching TRBD1 (5 bases). CDR1 SGHNT and CDR2 YYREEE come from the germline V gene (reference sequence). The CDR3 is 15 amino acids. V was cut by 0 bases and J by 1 base, with 8 bases left in between. CDR3 DNA: TGTGCCAGCAGCTTGGCCCCAGGGTCTGGAAACACCATATATTTT. It translates to CASSLAPGSGNTIYF.

The V call is TRBV7-9, the J call TRBJ2-1; no reliable D call. The CDR3 is made up of 16 amino acids. CDR1 SEHNR and CDR2 FQNEAQ come from the germline V gene (reference sequence). V gave up 4 bases and J gave up 2 bases, with 15 bases separating them. The CDR3 DNA sequence: TGTGCCAGCAGCTCCCCCGACGGAAGCGCCTACAATGAGCAGTTCTTC. Amino acid sequence: CASSSPDGSAYNEQFF.

The J gene is TRBJ2-7, the V gene TRBV7-6; D ambiguous. CDR3 size: 11 residues. CDR1 is SGHVS and CDR2 is FNYEAQ in the germline V gene. Trimming pared 2 bases from V and 5 bases from J, leaving 4 bases between. This chain's CDR3 is CASSLQNEQYF. In DNA form, the CDR3 reads TGTGCCAGCAGCTTACAAAACGAGCAGTACTTC.

This chain links TRBV5-5 with TRBJ1-4; maybe TRBD1 (5 bases). The length of the CDR3 is 14 residues. Germline V CDR1 and CDR2: SGHKS, YYEKEE (reference sequence). V lost 3 bases, J lost 5 bases, and 11 bases lay in between. CDR3: CASSWGVQNEKLFF. The CDR3 DNA sequence: TGTGCCAGCAGCTGGGGGGTTCAGAATGAAAAACTGTTTTTT.

The chain combines TRBV5-8 with TRBJ1-3, with D possibly matching TRBD1 (5 bases). Between the trimmed V and J ends, which lost 6 bases and 0 bases, there was a span of 16 bases. The CDR3 contains 16 residues. CDR1 SGHTS and CDR2 YDEGEE come from the germline V gene. CDR3 residues: CASIDSPNLSGNTIYF. DNA of the CDR3: TGTGCCAGCATAGACAGCCCCAATCTCTCTGGAAACACCATATATTTT.

This clone was observed a handful of times. V usage is TRBV9 and J usage is TRBJ1-3; 7 nucleotides match TRBD1. The germline V gene encodes CDR1 SGDLS and CDR2 YYNGEE. This CDR3 spans 15 amino acids. V shed 2 bases, J shed 0 bases, and the junction held 2 bases outside the gene matches. CDR3 loop: CASSVGQLSGNTIYF. CDR3 DNA sequence: TGTGCCAGCAGCGTGGGACAGCTCTCTGGAAACACCATATATTTT.

V gene TRBV4-3 combines with J gene TRBJ1-2; D is uncertain. V dropped 7 bases and J dropped 3 bases, with 15 bases sitting between them. Germline assignment: CDR1 LGHNA and CDR2 YSLEER. This CDR3 comprises 14 residues. This chain's CDR3 is CASTQVRSYYGYTF. The CDR3, as DNA: TGCGCCAGCACCCAGGTGCGGAGCTACTATGGCTACACCTTC.

The chain uses TRBV7-8 and TRBJ1-1; 7 nucleotides line up with TRBD1. The ends lost 5 bases at V and 1 base at J; junction bases unmatched: 4. This CDR3 is 14 amino acids long. The germline gives CDR1 SGHVS, CDR2 FQNEAQ. CDR3 sequence: CASSEGQSNTEAFF. In DNA, the CDR3 is TGTGCCAGCAGCGAGGGACAGTCGAACACTGAAGCTTTCTTT.

The chain couples TRBV10-3 to TRBJ2-7; the D gene is possibly TRBD1 (6 bases). The germline V gene has CDR1 ENHRY and CDR2 SYGVKD. V was shortened by 7 bases and J by 5 bases, with 15 bases between the two germline ends. The CDR3 runs 13 residues. This chain's CDR3 is CAITGRGIDEQYF. CDR3 in DNA: TGTGCCATCACGGGCAGGGGAATCGACGAGCAGTACTTC.

This chain joins TRBV4-3 and TRBJ1-2; weak D call: TRBD1 (5 bases). Germline values: CDR1 LGHNA, CDR2 YSLEER. V shed 0 bases and J shed 5 bases, with 25 bases lying between them. This CDR3 comprises 19 residues. The CDR3 sequence: CASSQEKPPLGPLQYGYTF. The DNA for the CDR3 is TGCGCCAGCAGCCAAGAAAAACCCCCCTTGGGGCCCCTCCAATATGGCTACACCTTC.

The chain joins TRBV19 to TRBJ2-1, with 10 bases lining up with TRBD1. The junction had 2 bases not matched to a gene; V was cut back by 6 bases and J by 3 bases. This CDR3 is built from 14 residues. Germline-derived CDR1 and CDR2 are LNHDA and SQIVND (reference sequence). CDR3 loop: CASRGDRGYNEQFF. The CDR3 region has the DNA TGTGCCAGTAGGGGGGACAGGGGCTACAATGAGCAGTTCTTC.